This T cell receptor beta chain was sequenced in a study of molecular identifiers for immune sequencing clone quantification. Study as a whole: Split five ways in replicates, RNA from roughly 20,000 or 100,000 naive CD8 cells had four portions sequenced. Study findings and constraints: Single-cell amounts of spiked Jurkat TCR RNA were reportedly detectable among over 750,000 naive cells. Clones with over 20 RNA copies captured over 99% of effector molecules but under 1% of naive ones.

TCRdb ran MiXCR on the PCR reads and lists one entry per CDR3 protein. The sample holds about 510,000 distinct CDR3 sequences; about 21% are singletons and the top ten take about 0.84%. The CDR3 consists of 15 residues. V was pared by 2 bases and J by 1 base, with 2 bases of the junction left unmatched. From germline, CDR1 is SGHRS and CDR2 YFSETQ. To note about this clonotype: Its antigen is unknown.

This chain connects TRBV5-1 to TRBJ1-1; 10 bases agree with TRBD1. The TCR comes from a human donor in good health. Some libraries in this study had Jurkat cell RNA spiked in. The sequencing sample was made of naive CD8+ T cells from blood, with Jurkat cell RNA spiked in. As for subset: FACS-sorted CD8+CD4-CCR7+CD45RA+ naive T cells. The CDR3 nucleotides read TGCGCCAGCAGCTTCTGGGACAGGGGGAACACTGAAGCTTTCTTT. Protein: CASSFWDRGNTEAFF.